What follows are 21 T cell receptor beta chains derived from one specimen sequenced in a study of Graves' ophthalmopathy and Graves' hyperthyroidism. TCR beta CDR3 amplification used RNA transcripts. HTBI primers primed a first-round RT-PCR, and a second-round multiplex PCR followed. TCRdb re-called the multiplex PCR reads through MiXCR, storing one row per CDR3 protein. The sample includes some 390,000 distinct CDR3 sequences, around 18% of them seen just once. Material: peripheral blood. These TCRs come from a young woman with Graves' ophthalmopathy.

The sample holds many counts of this clonotype. The rearrangement uses TRBV6-2 or TRBV6-3 and TRBJ2-7; D not certain. This CDR3 is 13 amino acids long. Trimming left V 0 bases short and J 3 bases short, with 6 bases between. Germline values: CDR1 MNHEY, CDR2 SVGEGT. CDR3 DNA sequence: TGTGCCAGCAGTTACTCCTGGAGCTACGAGCAGTACTTC. Its translation is CASSYSWSYEQYF.

In this sample, this clonotype turned up many times. CDR3 residues: CASSLRQGADTEAFF. CDR3 bases: TGTGCCAGCAGCCTTCGACAGGGAGCGGACACTGAAGCTTTCTTT. V and J are TRBV7-2 and TRBJ1-1; 7 bases match TRBD1. Germline V CDR1 and CDR2: SGHTA, FQGNSA. Germline trimming cut 5 bases from V and 3 bases from J; bases unmatched to any gene: 9. This CDR3 has 15 residues.

In this sample, this clonotype turned up many times. The genes are TRBV29-1 and TRBJ2-7, with 10 bases that match TRBD2. J gave up 2 bases and V 5 bases, and 12 bases lay outside the gene matches. Germline V gene data show CDR1 as SQVTM and CDR2 as ANQGSEA. The CDR3 loop spans 16 amino acids. Here the CDR3 DNA reads TGCAGCGTTTGGTCTAGCGGGAGAACTTTTCCCTACGAGCAGTACTTC. Its protein is CSVWSSGRTFPYEQYF.

This clonotype was recorded many times. The CDR3 reads CASSLGRGLADETQYF. In nucleotides, the CDR3 is TGTGCCAGCAGCTTGGGGCGGGGACTAGCGGATGAGACCCAGTACTTC. The chain is built from TRBV7-2 and TRBJ2-5; 11 nucleotides align to TRBD2. The CDR3 is made up of 16 amino acids. Germline V CDR1 and CDR2: SGHTA, FQGNSA. The trim removed 3 bases at V and 5 bases at J, leaving 8 bases unmatched.

This clonotype appeared a few times. The chain is built from TRBV15 and TRBJ1-5; maybe TRBD1 (5 bases). The CDR3 is 16 residues long. Trimming removed 1 base from V and 0 bases from J, with 10 bases in between. Per germline, CDR1 LNHNV and CDR2 YYDKDF (reference sequence). The CDR3 here is CATSRGDSNSNQPQHF. The DNA for the CDR3 is TGTGCCACCAGCAGAGGGGACTCCAATAGCAATCAGCCCCAGCATTTT.

This clonotype was seen repeatedly, ten times or more. The chain recombines TRBV7-2 with TRBJ1-3; no definite D call. CDR1 and CDR2 from the germline V gene are SGHTA and FQGNSA. V lost 3 bases, J lost 2 bases, and 8 bases lay in between. CDR3 length: 14 residues. CDR3 bases: TGTGCCAGCAGCTTTATCGCCACTGGAAACACCATATATTTT. Amino acids: CASSFIATGNTIYF.

This clonotype appeared a few times. This rearrangement joins TRBV5-5 to TRBJ2-1; unclear D gene. Trimming took 4 bases from V and 7 from J, leaving 12 bases between them. The CDR3 spans 13 residues. The germline V gene encodes CDR1 SGHKS and CDR2 YYEKEE (reference sequence). The CDR3 coding sequence is TGTGCCAGCAGCCCTCGGACGGCAAATGAGCAGTTCTTC. Translating it yields CASSPRTANEQFF.

This clonotype was seen many times. The V gene is TRBV6-2 or TRBV6-3, the J gene TRBJ2-6; 9 bases agree with TRBD1. There are 18 residues in the CDR3. Trimming removed 1 base from V and 1 base from J; junction bases left unmatched: 5. The V gene's germline CDR1 is MNHEY and CDR2 SVGEGT. This chain's CDR3 is CASSYYLGTGSGANVLTF. The CDR3 region has the DNA TGTGCCAGCAGTTACTACCTTGGGACAGGGTCTGGGGCCAACGTCCTGACTTTC.

A note on this clonotype: No conserved phenylalanine or tryptophan is present at the end of the CDR3, so a read error is the likely explanation. V is TRBV12-3 or TRBV12-4 and J is TRBJ1-2, with D possibly being TRBD1 (5 bases). Trimming took off 6 bases at V and 2 bases at J, with 13 bases between the two ends. The CDR3 contains 14 residues. The CDR3 region is CASSPGDGNYGYTL. DNA of the CDR3: TGTGCCAGCAGCCCGGGGGACGGAAACTATGGCTACACCCTC.

Ten or more counts support this clonotype. The J gene is TRBJ2-5, the V gene TRBV6-4; 7 nucleotides agree with TRBD1. The V segment lost 6 bases and the J segment 5 bases; nucleotides outside the gene matches: 6. Germline V CDR1 and CDR2: MRHNA, SNTAGT. The CDR3 loop spans 13 amino acids. The CDR3 nucleotides read TGTGCCAGCAGGATACAGGGGTTTGAGACCCAGTACTTC. Protein sequence: CASRIQGFETQYF.

This clonotype was seen repeatedly, ten times or more. The genes are TRBV5-1 and TRBJ2-2, with unresolved D. CDR1 is SGHRS and CDR2 is YFSETQ in the germline V gene. Trimming took off 3 bases at V and 3 bases at J, with 6 bases between the two ends. The CDR3 covers 13 residues. CDR3 region: CASSWQYTGELFF. The CDR3 coding sequence is TGCGCCAGCAGCTGGCAGTACACCGGGGAGCTGTTTTTT.

At least ten counts were recorded for this clonotype. This chain connects TRBV11-2 to TRBJ2-2; D gene unclear. The V end lost 2 bases, the J end lost 3 bases, and 7 bases lay between the germline ends. CDR3 length: 14 amino acids. Per the germline V gene, CDR1 is SGHAT and CDR2 is FQNNGV. CDR3 bases: TGTGCCAGCAGCTTAAAACGGTACACCGGGGAGCTGTTTTTT. This gives the protein CASSLKRYTGELFF.

The table lists this clonotype with many counts. This sequence joins TRBV19 and TRBJ1-5; no clear D. CDR1 LNHDA and CDR2 SQIVND come from the germline V gene (reference sequence). The CDR3 covers 14 residues. V was pared by 5 bases and J by 6 bases, with 14 bases between. The DNA for the CDR3 is TGTGCCAGTAGTCAGACCCCCCGGGTTCAGCCCCAGCATTTT. Translated: CASSQTPRVQPQHF.

This clonotype was picked up many times. The chain carries TRBV30 and TRBJ2-4; no reliable D call. The germline CDR1 and CDR2 sequences are GTSNPN and SVGIG (reference sequence). The V end was cut by 0 bases, the J end by 0 bases, with 9 bases between. This CDR3 is 15 amino acids long. CDR3 loop: CAWSVGPLAKNIQYF. The CDR3 region has the DNA TGTGCCTGGAGTGTAGGCCCGTTAGCCAAAAACATTCAGTACTTC.

There are many counts of this clonotype. This rearrangement joins TRBV20-1 to TRBJ1-5, with D perhaps TRBD1 (5 bases). This CDR3 region has 14 residues. V lost 2 bases to trimming and J lost 2 bases, with 10 bases between them. Looked up from germline, CDR1 is DFQATT and CDR2 is SNEGSKA (reference sequence). DNA for the CDR3: TGCAGTGCTAGACCGGGGGTGGGCAATCAGCCCCAGCATTTT. This sequence encodes CSARPGVGNQPQHF.

This chain joins TRBV6-2 or TRBV6-3 and TRBJ1-5; no firm D call. Germline CDR1 reads MNHEY; CDR2 reads SVGEGT. The germline V and J ends were trimmed by 6 bases and 7 bases, with 13 bases remaining between them. The CDR3 sequence is 13 residues long. CDR3 nucleotides: TGTGCCAGCAGCTACCGGGGAATCCAGCCCCAGCATTTT. It specifies CASSYRGIQPQHF.

This clonotype was observed many times. The V call is TRBV4-3, the J call TRBJ1-1, with D tentatively TRBD1 (6 bases). The germline V and J ends were trimmed by 2 bases and 10 bases, with 23 bases remaining between them. The V gene's germline CDR1 is LGHNA and CDR2 YSLEER. The CDR3 loop spans 16 amino acids. The DNA for the CDR3 is TGCGCCAGCAGCCAACCCATTAAGATAGCAGGGACAAGAGCTTTCTTT. Protein product: CASSQPIKIAGTRAFF.

In its sample, this clonotype was seen many times. This chain uses TRBV11-2 with TRBJ2-7, with D hard to call. V was pared by 0 bases and J by 2 bases, with 11 bases between. CDR1 and CDR2 from the germline V gene are SGHAT and FQNNGV. The CDR3 extends over 15 amino acids. The chain's CDR3 is CASSLEEGQTYEQYF. CDR3 bases: TGTGCCAGCAGCTTAGAAGAAGGGCAGACCTACGAGCAGTACTTC.

This clonotype has at least ten counts. This chain joins TRBV28 and TRBJ1-1, with D maybe TRBD1 (5 bases). Trimming shortened V by 5 bases and J by 6 bases, and 10 bases separated the two germline ends. Per the germline V gene, CDR1 is MDHEN and CDR2 is SYDVKM. The CDR3 has 12 amino acids. This CDR3 is CASSVGPSEAFF. In DNA, the CDR3 is TGTGCCAGCAGTGTGGGACCCTCTGAAGCTTTCTTT.

This clonotype was seen ten or more times. V gene TRBV6-5 combines with J gene TRBJ1-2, with TRBD1 identical over 9 bases. The CDR3 consists of 14 residues. Germline V gives CDR1 MNHEY, CDR2 SVGAGI. V trimming: 5 bases; J trimming: 3 bases; junction bases outside the gene matches: 4. CDR3 nucleotides: TGTGCCAGCAGTCACAGGACAGGGGACTATGGCTACACCTTC. It translates to CASSHRTGDYGYTF.

This clonotype was detected ten times or more. The chain links TRBV20-1 to TRBJ2-4; 14 bases map to TRBD2. The V gene end was trimmed by 1 base and the J gene end by 0 bases; junction bases not matched to a gene: 2. The germline V gene encodes CDR1 DFQATT and CDR2 SNEGSKA (reference sequence). This CDR3 is built from 17 residues. CDR3 bases: TGCAGTGCTAGAGGACTAGCGGGGGGGGTAGCCAAAAACATTCAGTACTTC. This translates into CSARGLAGGVAKNIQYF.